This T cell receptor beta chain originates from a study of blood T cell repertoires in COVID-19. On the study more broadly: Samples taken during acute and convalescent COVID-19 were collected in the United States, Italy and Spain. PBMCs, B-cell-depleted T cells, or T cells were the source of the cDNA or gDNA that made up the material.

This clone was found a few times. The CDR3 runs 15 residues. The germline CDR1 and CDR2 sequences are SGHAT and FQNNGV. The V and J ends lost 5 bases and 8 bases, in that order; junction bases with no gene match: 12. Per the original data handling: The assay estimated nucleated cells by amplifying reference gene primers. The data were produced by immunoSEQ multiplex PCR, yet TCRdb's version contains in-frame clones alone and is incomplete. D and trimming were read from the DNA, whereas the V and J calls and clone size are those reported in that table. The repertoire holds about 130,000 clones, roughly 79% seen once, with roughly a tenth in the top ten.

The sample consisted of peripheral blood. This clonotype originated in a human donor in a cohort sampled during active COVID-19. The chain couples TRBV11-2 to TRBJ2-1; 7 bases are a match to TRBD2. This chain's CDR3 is CASSPTRGGFDEQFF. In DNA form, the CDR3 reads TGTGCCAGCAGCCCCACCCGGGGAGGGTTCGATGAGCAGTTCTTC.